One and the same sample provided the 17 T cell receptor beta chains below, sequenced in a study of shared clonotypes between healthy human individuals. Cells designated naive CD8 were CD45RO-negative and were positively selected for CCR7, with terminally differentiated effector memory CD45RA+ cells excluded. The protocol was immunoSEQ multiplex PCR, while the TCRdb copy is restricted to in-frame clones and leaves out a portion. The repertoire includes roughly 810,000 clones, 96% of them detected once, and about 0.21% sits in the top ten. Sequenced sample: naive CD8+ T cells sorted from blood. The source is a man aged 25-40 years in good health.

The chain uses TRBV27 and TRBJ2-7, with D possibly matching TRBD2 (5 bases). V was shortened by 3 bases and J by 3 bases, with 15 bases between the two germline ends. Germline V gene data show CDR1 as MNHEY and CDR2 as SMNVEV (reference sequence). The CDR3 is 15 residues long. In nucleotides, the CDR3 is TGTGCCAGCAGTTTCCTGGGAGAGAATGACTACGAGCAGTACTTC. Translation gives CASSFLGENDYEQYF.

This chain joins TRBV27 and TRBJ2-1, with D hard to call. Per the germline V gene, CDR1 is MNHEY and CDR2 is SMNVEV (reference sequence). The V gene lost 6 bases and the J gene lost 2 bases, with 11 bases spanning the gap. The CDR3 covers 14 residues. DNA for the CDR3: TGTGCCAGCAGCAAGGCTAGGACCTACAATGAGCAGTTCTTC. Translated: CASSKARTYNEQFF.

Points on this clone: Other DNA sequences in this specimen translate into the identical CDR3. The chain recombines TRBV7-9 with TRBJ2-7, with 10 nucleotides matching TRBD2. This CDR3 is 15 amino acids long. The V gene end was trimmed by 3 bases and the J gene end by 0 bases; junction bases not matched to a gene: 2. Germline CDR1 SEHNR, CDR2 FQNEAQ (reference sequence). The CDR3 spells CASSLASGSSYEQYF. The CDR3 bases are TGTGCCAGCAGCTTGGCTAGCGGGAGCTCCTACGAGCAGTACTTC.

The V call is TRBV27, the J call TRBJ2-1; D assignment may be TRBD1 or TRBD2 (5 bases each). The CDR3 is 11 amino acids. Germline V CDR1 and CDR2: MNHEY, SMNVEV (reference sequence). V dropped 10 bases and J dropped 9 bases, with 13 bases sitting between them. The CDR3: CATSGGFEQFF. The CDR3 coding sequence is TGTGCCACCTCTGGGGGTTTTGAGCAGTTCTTC.

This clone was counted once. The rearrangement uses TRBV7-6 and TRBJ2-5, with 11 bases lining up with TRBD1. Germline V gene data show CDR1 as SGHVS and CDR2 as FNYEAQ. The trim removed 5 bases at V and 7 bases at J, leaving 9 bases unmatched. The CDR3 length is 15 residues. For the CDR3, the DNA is TGTGCCAGCAGCCCTAGGGCGGGGACAGGGGGGACCCAGTACTTC. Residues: CASSPRAGTGGTQYF.

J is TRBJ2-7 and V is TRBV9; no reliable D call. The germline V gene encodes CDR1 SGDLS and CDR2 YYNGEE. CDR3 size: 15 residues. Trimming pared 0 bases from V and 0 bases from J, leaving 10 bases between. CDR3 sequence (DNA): TGTGCCAGCAGCGTAGGGACCTCCAGCTCCTACGAGCAGTACTTC. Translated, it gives CASSVGTSSSYEQYF.

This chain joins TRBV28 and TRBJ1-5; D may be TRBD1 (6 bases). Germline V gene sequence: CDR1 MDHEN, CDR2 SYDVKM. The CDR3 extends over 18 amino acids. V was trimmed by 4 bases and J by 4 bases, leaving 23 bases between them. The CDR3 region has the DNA TGTGCCAGCAGTTCTCTAAGGGGGGATTGGGATCCAAATCAGCCCCAGCATTTT. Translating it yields CASSSLRGDWDPNQPQHF.

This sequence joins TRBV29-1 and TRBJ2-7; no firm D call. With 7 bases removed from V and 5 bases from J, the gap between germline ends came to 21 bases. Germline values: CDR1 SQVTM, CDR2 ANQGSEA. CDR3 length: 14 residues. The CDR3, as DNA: TGCAGCGCGCGCCCAGGAAAGGGAAGGAACGAGCAGTACTTC. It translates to CSARPGKGRNEQYF.

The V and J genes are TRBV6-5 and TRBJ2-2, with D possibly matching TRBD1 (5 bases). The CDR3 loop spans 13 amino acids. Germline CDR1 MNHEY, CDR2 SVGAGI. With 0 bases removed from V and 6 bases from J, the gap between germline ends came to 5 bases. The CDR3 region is CASSYSRAGELFF. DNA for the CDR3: TGTGCCAGCAGTTACTCCAGGGCCGGGGAGCTGTTTTTT.

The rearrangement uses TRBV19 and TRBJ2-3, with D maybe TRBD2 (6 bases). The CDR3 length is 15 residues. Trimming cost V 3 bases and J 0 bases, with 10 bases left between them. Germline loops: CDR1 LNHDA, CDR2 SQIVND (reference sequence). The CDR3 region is CASSIIGGSTDTQYF. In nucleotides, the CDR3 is TGTGCCAGTAGTATCATAGGAGGGAGCACAGATACGCAGTATTTT.

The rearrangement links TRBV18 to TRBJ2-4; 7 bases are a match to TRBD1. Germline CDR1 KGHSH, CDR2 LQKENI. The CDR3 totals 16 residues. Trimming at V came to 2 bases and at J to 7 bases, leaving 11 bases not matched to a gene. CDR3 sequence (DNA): TGTGCCAGCTCACCAGGTCCGGTGACAGGGAGCAACATTCAGTACTTC. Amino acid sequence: CASSPGPVTGSNIQYF.

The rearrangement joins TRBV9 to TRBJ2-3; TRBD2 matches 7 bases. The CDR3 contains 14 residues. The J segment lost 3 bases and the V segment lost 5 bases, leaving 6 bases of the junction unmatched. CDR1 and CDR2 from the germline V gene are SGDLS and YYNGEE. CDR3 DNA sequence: TGTGCCAGCAGTGAAGCGGGACTGACAGATACGCAGTATTTT. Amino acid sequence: CASSEAGLTDTQYF. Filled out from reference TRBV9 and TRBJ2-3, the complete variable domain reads DSGVTQTPKHLITATGQRVTLRCSPRSGDLSVYWYQQSLDQGLQFLIQYYNGEERAKGNILERFSAQQFPDLHSELNLSSLELGDSALYFCASSEAGLTDTQYFGPGTRLTVL.

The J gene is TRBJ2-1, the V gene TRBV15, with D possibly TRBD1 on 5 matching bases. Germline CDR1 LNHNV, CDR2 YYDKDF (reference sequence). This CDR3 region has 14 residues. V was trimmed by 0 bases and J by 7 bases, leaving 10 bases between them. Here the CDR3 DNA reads TGTGCCACCAGCAGAGAGGACAAGGTGAATGAGCAGTTCTTC. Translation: CATSREDKVNEQFF.

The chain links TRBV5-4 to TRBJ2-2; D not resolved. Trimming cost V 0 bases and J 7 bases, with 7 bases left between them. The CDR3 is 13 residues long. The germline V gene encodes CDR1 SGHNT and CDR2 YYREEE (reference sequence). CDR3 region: CASSLDQFGELFF. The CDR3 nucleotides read TGTGCCAGCAGCTTGGATCAGTTCGGGGAGCTGTTTTTT.

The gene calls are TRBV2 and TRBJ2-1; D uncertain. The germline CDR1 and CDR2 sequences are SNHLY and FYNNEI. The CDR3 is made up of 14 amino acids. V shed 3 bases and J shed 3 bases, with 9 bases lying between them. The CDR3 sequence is CASSDSSYYNEQFF. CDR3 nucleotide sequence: TGTGCCAGCAGTGATAGCTCGTACTACAATGAGCAGTTCTTC.

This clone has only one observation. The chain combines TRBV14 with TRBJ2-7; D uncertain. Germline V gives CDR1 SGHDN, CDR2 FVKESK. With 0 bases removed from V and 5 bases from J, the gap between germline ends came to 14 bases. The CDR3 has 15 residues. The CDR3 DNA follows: TGTGCCAGCAGCCAAGACTCCGGCAGCTACCACGAGCAGTACTTC. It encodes CASSQDSGSYHEQYF.

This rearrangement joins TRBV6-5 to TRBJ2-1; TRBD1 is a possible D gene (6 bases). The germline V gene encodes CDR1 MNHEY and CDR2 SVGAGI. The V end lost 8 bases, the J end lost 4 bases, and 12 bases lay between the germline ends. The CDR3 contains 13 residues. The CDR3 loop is CASRVTGYNEQFF. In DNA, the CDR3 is TGTGCCAGCCGGGTAACAGGGTACAATGAGCAGTTCTTC.